Following are 20 T cell receptor beta chains from one sample sequenced in a study of T cell responses to AZD1222 COVID-19 vaccine (dated by TCRdb to the early 2020s). To prepare the library, the immunoSEQ multiplex PCR assay was applied. TCRdb took over this immuneACCESS table, retaining in-frame rearrangements with V and J assigned. Such tables are incomplete; in checked studies, under half of the missing clones stem from an unresolved V gene, and the remainder is unexplained. The sample includes 45,000 to 65,000 clones, with around 90% observed a single time. Of the sample, roughly 14% is held by the ten largest clones. Per the publication, the time point label means: baseline before first vaccination. The sequencing used peripheral blood, collected on day 0 of AZD1222 vaccination. Source of these receptors: an adult in good health.

By its share, this clone is medium-sized. This chain joins TRBV5-6 and TRBJ2-5; D is possibly TRBD2 (5 bases). The CDR3 is made up of 14 amino acids. V lost 0 bases and J lost 7, with 13 bases in between. Germline CDR1 and CDR2: SGHDT and YYEEEE. The CDR3 DNA sequence: TGTGCCAGCAGCTTGGCTGGACGGGCGGGGACCCAGTACTTC. Its protein is CASSLAGRAGTQYF. Supplemented by reference TRBV5-6 and TRBJ2-5, the full variable domain reads DAGVTQSPTHLIKTRGQQVTLRCSPKSGHDTVSWYQQALGQGPQFIFQYYEEEERQRGNFPDRFSGHQFPNYSSELNVNALLLGDSALYLCASSLAGRAGTQYFGPGTRLLVL.

The chain is built from TRBV11-1 and TRBJ2-5, with 10 bases fitting TRBD2. This CDR3 is 15 amino acids long. The J segment lost 2 bases and the V segment lost 6 bases, leaving 6 bases of the junction unmatched. Germline V gene lookup returns CDR1 SGHAT and CDR2 FQDESV (reference sequence). The CDR3 coding sequence is TGTGCCAGCAGTCCTAAGACTAGCGGGCAAGAGACCCAGTACTTC. Amino acids: CASSPKTSGQETQYF.

V and J are TRBV7-9 and TRBJ2-1; the D call may be TRBD1 or TRBD2 (5 bases each). Between the trimmed V and J ends, which lost 5 bases and 5 bases, there was a span of 16 bases. The germline gives CDR1 SEHNR, CDR2 FQNEAQ (reference sequence). This CDR3 has 15 residues. The CDR3 DNA is TGTGCCAGCAGCCCTCCTAGCTTGGGGGACAATGAGCAGTTCTTC. It translates to CASSPPSLGDNEQFF.

In this sample, this clone turned up a few times. The chain couples TRBV29-1 to TRBJ1-1, with D possibly matching TRBD1 (5 bases). This CDR3 region has 12 residues. V lost 6 bases and J 2 bases, leaving 10 bases between the germline ends. CDR1 SQVTM and CDR2 ANQGSEA come from the germline V gene. The DNA of the CDR3 is TGCAGCGTAAGAGACAGCAACACTGAAGCTTTCTTT. This gives the protein CSVRDSNTEAFF.

V gene TRBV11-2 combines with J gene TRBJ2-7, with D tentatively TRBD1 (5 bases). There are 16 residues in the CDR3. The V end was cut by 5 bases, the J end by 0 bases, with 17 bases between. CDR1 and CDR2 (germline): SGHAT, FQNNGV. This chain's CDR3 is CASSQGPSRASYEQYF. The CDR3 nucleotides read TGTGCCAGCAGCCAGGGCCCGTCCAGGGCCTCCTACGAGCAGTACTTC.

J is TRBJ2-1 and V is TRBV4-2; 8 bases are shared with TRBD2. V shed 3 bases and J 9 bases; nucleotides not matched to a gene: 13. Germline-derived CDR1 and CDR2 are LGHNA and YNFKEQ. This CDR3 comprises 16 residues. CDR3 sequence reads: CASSQAGSGSSREQFF. The CDR3 DNA follows: TGTGCCAGCAGCCAGGCGGGGAGCGGGAGTTCTCGTGAGCAGTTCTTC.

The CDR3 protein is CASRAGTGEEKLFF. As DNA, the CDR3 is TGTGCCAGCCGTGCCGGGACAGGGGAAGAAAAACTGTTTTTT. The V and J genes are TRBV2 and TRBJ1-4, with 10 bases matching TRBD1. Unmatched junction bases numbered 8, after V lost 8 bases and J lost 8 bases. This CDR3 has 14 residues. CDR1 and CDR2 (germline): SNHLY, FYNNEI.

The chain has TRBV19 and TRBJ2-6; the D gene is possibly TRBD1 (6 bases). Germline assignment: CDR1 LNHDA and CDR2 SQIVND (reference sequence). This CDR3 contains 15 residues. The V end lost 10 bases, the J end lost 4 bases, and 17 bases lay between the germline ends. The CDR3 spells CATRPDRTGANVLTF. The CDR3 region has the DNA TGTGCCACCAGACCAGACAGGACCGGGGCCAACGTCCTGACTTTC.

The chain is built from TRBV6-2 or TRBV6-3 and TRBJ2-1, with D unclear. Germline V lookup: CDR1 MNHEY, CDR2 SVGEGT. The CDR3 length is 13 residues. V was clipped by 5 bases and J by 4 bases, with 9 bases between them. CDR3 loop: CASSAPPYNEQFF. In DNA, the CDR3 is TGTGCCAGCAGTGCCCCCCCTTACAATGAGCAGTTCTTC.

The gene calls are TRBV6-4 and TRBJ2-2; no definite D call. Trimming stripped 4 bases from V and 7 bases from J, with 25 bases between. Looked up from germline, CDR1 is MRHNA and CDR2 is SNTAGT. The CDR3 consists of 18 residues. Written as DNA, the CDR3 is TGTGCCAGCAGTGTGTGGCAGGCCAGTGTGTTTACGGTCGGGGAGCTGTTTTTT. Protein product: CASSVWQASVFTVGELFF.

The chain employs TRBV6-1 and TRBJ1-5, with 7 bases identical to TRBD1. Per germline, CDR1 MNHNS and CDR2 SASEGT. The CDR3 length is 15 residues. J lost 3 bases, V lost 6 bases, and 8 bases had no gene match. CDR3 protein: CASRPNRGNNQPQHF. As DNA, the CDR3 is TGTGCCAGCAGACCCAACAGGGGTAACAATCAGCCCCAGCATTTT.

This sequence joins TRBV7-7 and TRBJ2-1; the D is unclear. Germline assignment: CDR1 SSHAT and CDR2 FNYEAQ (reference sequence). Trimming stripped 1 base from V and 5 bases from J, with 6 bases between. The CDR3 spans 13 residues. CDR3 DNA sequence: TGTGCCAGCAGCTTAGGGCAGAACAATGAGCAGTTCTTC. It yields the protein CASSLGQNNEQFF.

The rearrangement links TRBV5-5 to TRBJ1-1, with 8 bases fitting TRBD1. Germline V gene data show CDR1 as SGHKS and CDR2 as YYEKEE (reference sequence). Unmatched junction bases numbered 9, after V lost 1 base and J lost 1 base. This CDR3 contains 17 residues. CDR3 in DNA: TGTGCCAGCAGCTTGCGGACAGGGAATGTAGGGAACACTGAAGCTTTCTTT. Its protein is CASSLRTGNVGNTEAFF.

This clone was observed once. This chain connects TRBV19 to TRBJ2-4; D not resolved. CDR3 length: 16 amino acids. The germline gives CDR1 LNHDA, CDR2 SQIVND (reference sequence). Trimming took 0 bases from V and 3 from J, leaving 12 bases between them. The CDR3 sequence is CASSIEAGASKNIQYF. CDR3 coding DNA: TGTGCCAGTAGTATAGAAGCAGGCGCGAGCAAAAACATTCAGTACTTC.

The chain is built from TRBV7-9 and TRBJ2-7, with D perhaps matching TRBD2 (6 bases). V lost 1 base to trimming and J lost 4 bases, with 11 bases between them. The CDR3 loop spans 14 amino acids. The germline CDR1 and CDR2 sequences are SEHNR and FQNEAQ (reference sequence). As DNA, the CDR3 is TGTGCCAGCAGCTTAGGGGGGGATTTTTACGAGCAGTACTTC. Its protein product is CASSLGGDFYEQYF.

The chain is built from TRBV11-3 and TRBJ2-7, with 7 bases lining up with TRBD1. With V trimmed by 1 base and J by 3 bases, 3 bases remained unmatched. Germline CDR1 SGHNT, CDR2 YENEEA. CDR3 length equals 14 residues. CDR3 DNA: TGTGCCAGCAGCTTAGCCGGGGACAGCTACGAGCAGTACTTC. It specifies CASSLAGDSYEQYF.

This sequence joins TRBV9 and TRBJ2-1; 9 bases match TRBD1. CDR1 and CDR2 (germline): SGDLS, YYNGEE. V shed 6 bases, J shed 7 bases, and the junction held 5 bases outside the gene matches. This CDR3 has 13 residues. The CDR3, as DNA: TGTGCCAGCACAACAGGGGGCTTGAATGAGCAGTTCTTC. This translates into CASTTGGLNEQFF. The full variable domain, rest sourced from reference TRBV9 and TRBJ2-1, is DSGVTQTPKHLITATGQRVTLRCSPRSGDLSVYWYQQSLDQGLQFLIQYYNGEERAKGNILERFSAQQFPDLHSELNLSSLELGDSALYFCASTTGGLNEQFFGPGTRLTVL.

The CDR3 loop is CASSPLPNGLAGYEQFF. The CDR3 nucleotides read TGCGCCAGCAGCCCCCTTCCCAACGGACTAGCGGGGTATGAGCAGTTCTTC. V usage is TRBV4-1 and J usage is TRBJ2-1; 12 bases line up with TRBD2. V shed 4 bases and J 8 bases; nucleotides not matched to a gene: 12. The germline CDR1 and CDR2 sequences are MGHRA and YSYEKL. This CDR3 is built from 17 residues.

The genes are TRBV30 and TRBJ2-1; D may match TRBD1 or TRBD2 (5 bases each). Between the trimmed V and J ends, which lost 4 bases and 9 bases, there was a span of 13 bases. The V gene's germline CDR1 is GTSNPN and CDR2 SVGIG (reference sequence). The CDR3 is 12 residues long. CDR3 residues: CAWNGWGTEQFF. CDR3 DNA sequence: TGTGCCTGGAACGGGTGGGGGACTGAGCAGTTCTTC.

The V call is TRBV25-1, the J call TRBJ2-4; the match to TRBD1 covers 7 bases. Germline lookup yields CDR1 MGHDK and CDR2 SYGVNS. The CDR3 contains 12 residues. With 4 bases clipped from V and 6 bases from J, the junction kept 0 bases outside the gene matches. The CDR3 spells CASSGQGNIQYF. In nucleotides, the CDR3 is TGTGCCAGCAGTGGACAGGGAAACATTCAGTACTTC.